The 14 T cell receptor beta chains below come from one sample, sequenced in a study of glioma-infiltrating T cells (dated by TCRdb to about 2016). Sequencer: Illumina MiSeq. The iRepertoire nested amplicon-rescue multiplex PCR (arm-PCR) platform was used to amplify TCR alpha and beta CDR3 regions from RNA. TCRdb handled the public reads itself, with Q25 trimming in fastp and clone calling in MiXCR, and kept productive beta chains. Records with the same CDR3 protein are collapsed into one entry carrying the most frequent genes and DNA. This sample has more than 350,000 distinct CDR3 sequences in its table, and 35% to 45% of those were observed once. Around 12% of the sample is in the top ten clones. Source material: glioma tissue, nonneoplastic brain tissue, or PBMCs (not recorded which). The receptor source for this set is a human donor with low-grade glioma or glioblastoma, undergoing nonglioma brain surgery, or in good health (not recorded which).

This clonotype came up many times. This chain connects TRBV20-1 to TRBJ2-7; D remains ambiguous. Trimming left V 6 bases short and J 3 bases short, with 9 bases between. This CDR3 spans 11 amino acids. Germline CDR1 DFQATT, CDR2 SNEGSKA (reference sequence). The CDR3, as DNA: TGCAGTGCGGTAGGTGGCTACGAGCAGTACTTC. Its translation is CSAVGGYEQYF.

This clonotype was found once. The rearrangement joins TRBV27 to TRBJ2-5; D remains ambiguous. Germline V gene data show CDR1 as MNHEY and CDR2 as SMNVEV (reference sequence). The CDR3 loop spans 12 amino acids. The germline V and J ends were trimmed by 2 bases and 9 bases, with 10 bases remaining between them. The CDR3 here is CASSLIVEAQYF. The CDR3 DNA sequence: TGTGCCAGCAGTTTAATTGTCGAGGCCCAGTACTTC.

As for this clonotype: A single base separates this from a much larger clone, so it may be a read error. CDR3 in amino acids: CSAPRGLGDIGELFF. In DNA form, the CDR3 reads TGCAGTGCTCCGAGGGGGTTGGGGGACATCGGGGAGCTGTTTTTT. The gene calls are TRBV20-1 and TRBJ2-2; D might be TRBD1 (6 bases). Trimming stripped 5 bases from V and 7 bases from J, with 20 bases between. Germline loops: CDR1 DFQATT, CDR2 SNEGSKA (reference sequence). CDR3 length: 15 amino acids.

Concerning this clonotype itself: At one end, the junction sequence differs from germline, possibly due to a read error. The V gene is TRBV6-1, the J gene TRBJ2-3; tentative D call: TRBD2 (6 bases). Germline V gives CDR1 MNHNS, CDR2 SASEGT. This CDR3 has 16 residues. The CDR3 loop reads CAISESRAGTTDTQYF. The CDR3 region has the DNA TGTGCCATCAGTGAGTCGCGGGCGGGAACCACAGATACGCAGTATTTT.

At least ten counts were recorded for this clonotype. This chain joins TRBV6-1 and TRBJ1-2; possibly TRBD1 for D (5 bases). This CDR3 spans 16 amino acids. Trimming stripped 8 bases from V and 4 bases from J, with 23 bases between. The germline CDR1 and CDR2 sequences are MNHNS and SASEGT. The CDR3 here is CASRMGVTALGYGYTF. The CDR3 coding sequence is TGTGCCAGCCGCATGGGGGTGACAGCCCTTGGCTATGGCTACACCTTC.

Points on this clonotype: A much larger clone sits a single nucleotide away, making a read error possible. The genes are TRBV15 and TRBJ2-3, with 9 bases that match TRBD1. CDR3 length: 16 amino acids. CDR1 LNHNV and CDR2 YYDKDF come from the germline V gene (reference sequence). The V and J ends lost 1 base and 1 base, in that order; junction bases with no gene match: 3. In DNA form, the CDR3 reads TGTGCCACCAGCAGAGGGGGGACAGGGTGCACAGATACGCAGTATTTT. Amino acids: CATSRGGTGCTDTQYF.

This clonotype has only a few counts. The chain recombines TRBV6-1 with TRBJ2-7; D is possibly TRBD2 (5 bases). CDR1 and CDR2 from the germline V gene are MNHNS and SASEGT. V lost 4 bases, J lost 5 bases, and 12 bases lay in between. The CDR3 runs 13 residues. The CDR3 DNA reads TGTGCCAGCAGTGGGACTTATATACACGAGCAGTACTTC. It specifies CASSGTYIHEQYF.

There are a few counts of this clonotype. The V and J genes are TRBV28 and TRBJ2-6; no firm D call. V was clipped by 5 bases and J by 0 bases, with 5 bases between them. Germline V lookup: CDR1 MDHEN, CDR2 SYDVKM. CDR3 length: 14 residues. The CDR3 sequence is CASSQASGANVLTF. Written as DNA, the CDR3 is TGTGCCAGCAGTCAGGCCTCTGGGGCCAACGTCCTGACTTTC.

CDR3 in amino acids: CASSLKGGATYEQYF. In DNA, the CDR3 is TGTGCCAGCAGCTTAAAAGGCGGGGCTACCTACGAGCAGTACTTC. The chain links TRBV7-9 to TRBJ2-7, with D possibly matching TRBD2 (6 bases). The CDR3 has 15 amino acids. CDR1 and CDR2 (germline): SEHNR, FQNEAQ (reference sequence). V was shortened by 2 bases and J by 2 bases, with 13 bases between the two germline ends.

This clonotype turned up a few times. The chain combines TRBV27 with TRBJ2-1, with D possibly being TRBD1 or TRBD2 (5 bases each). This CDR3 has 14 residues. The ends were cut back, 5 bases at V and 4 bases at J, with 12 bases in the middle. Germline V lookup: CDR1 MNHEY, CDR2 SMNVEV (reference sequence). The CDR3 sequence is CASSPGTRYNEQFF. The CDR3, as DNA: TGTGCCAGCAGTCCCGGGACGAGGTACAATGAGCAGTTCTTC.

The count of this clonotype is one. This may be a read error: a much more frequent sequence differs by one nucleotide. The chain is built from TRBV6-2 or TRBV6-3 and TRBJ2-1; D not certain. CDR3 length: 15 amino acids. CDR1 MNHEY and CDR2 SVGEGT come from the germline V gene. The germline V and J ends were trimmed by 0 bases and 3 bases, with 9 bases remaining between them. This CDR3 reads CASSYSDTFYNEQFF. The DNA for the CDR3 is TGTGCCAGCAGTTACTCCGACACCTTCTACAATGAGCAGTTCTTC.

This clonotype was observed many times. The V call is TRBV27, the J call TRBJ2-3; D unclear. The CDR3 totals 14 residues. Germline V gene data show CDR1 as MNHEY and CDR2 as SMNVEV (reference sequence). Between the trimmed V and J ends, which lost 4 bases and 2 bases, there was a span of 10 bases. The CDR3 here is CASSSRLHTDTQYF. CDR3 nucleotide sequence: TGTGCCAGCAGTTCGCGCCTACACACAGATACGCAGTATTTT.

About this clonotype: A read error may account for a junction end that differs from germline. This sequence joins TRBV6-2 or TRBV6-3 and TRBJ2-7; TRBD2 might be the D (5 bases). Germline assignment: CDR1 MNHEY and CDR2 SVGEGT. The CDR3 is made up of 15 amino acids. DNA of the CDR3: TGTGCCAGCAGCCAGCCCGGGGAAAGGTCCTACAAGCAGTACTTC. It yields the protein CASSQPGERSYKQYF.

Worth noting for this clonotype: A single base separates this from a much larger clone, so it may be a read error. The gene calls are TRBV6-1 and TRBJ2-5, with D possibly matching TRBD2 (5 bases). The CDR3 has 15 residues. Germline-derived CDR1 and CDR2 are MNHNS and SASEGT. Between the trimmed V and J ends, which lost 7 bases and 0 bases, there was a span of 15 bases. For the CDR3, the DNA is TGTGCCAGCAAGACAAGATGGACTGACCAAGAGACCCAGTACTTC. This sequence encodes CASKTRWTDQETQYF.